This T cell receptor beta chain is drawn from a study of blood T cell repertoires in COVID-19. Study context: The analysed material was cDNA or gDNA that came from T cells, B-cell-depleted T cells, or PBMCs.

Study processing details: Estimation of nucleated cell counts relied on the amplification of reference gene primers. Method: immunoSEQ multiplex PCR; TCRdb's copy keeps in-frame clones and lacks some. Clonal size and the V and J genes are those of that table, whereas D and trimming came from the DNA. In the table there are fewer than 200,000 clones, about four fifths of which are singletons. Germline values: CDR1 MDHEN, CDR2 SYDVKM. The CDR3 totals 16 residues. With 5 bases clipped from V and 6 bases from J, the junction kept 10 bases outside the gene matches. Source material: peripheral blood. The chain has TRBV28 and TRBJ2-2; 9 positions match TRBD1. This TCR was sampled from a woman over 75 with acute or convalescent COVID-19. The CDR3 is CASSIGQGMVSGELFF. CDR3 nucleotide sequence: TGTGCCAGCAGTATAGGACAGGGGATGGTTTCCGGGGAGCTGTTTTTT.